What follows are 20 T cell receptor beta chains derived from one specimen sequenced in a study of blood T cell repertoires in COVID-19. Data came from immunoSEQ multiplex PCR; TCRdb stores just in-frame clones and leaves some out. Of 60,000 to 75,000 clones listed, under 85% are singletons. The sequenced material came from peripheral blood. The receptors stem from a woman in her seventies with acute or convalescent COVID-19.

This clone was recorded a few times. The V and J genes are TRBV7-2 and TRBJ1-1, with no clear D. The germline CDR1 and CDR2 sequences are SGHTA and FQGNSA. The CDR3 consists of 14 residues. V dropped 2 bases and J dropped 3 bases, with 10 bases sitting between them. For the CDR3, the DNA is TGTGCCAGCAGCTTATTCGGAGGGTACACTGAAGCTTTCTTT. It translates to CASSLFGGYTEAFF.

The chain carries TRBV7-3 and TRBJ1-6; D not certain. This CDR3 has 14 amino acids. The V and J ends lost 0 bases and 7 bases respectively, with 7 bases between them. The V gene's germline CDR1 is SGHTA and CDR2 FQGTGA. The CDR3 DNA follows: TGTGCCAGCAGCTTAACAGCATGGAATTCACCCCTCCACTTT. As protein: CASSLTAWNSPLHF. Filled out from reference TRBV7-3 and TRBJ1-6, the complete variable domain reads GAGVSQTPSNKVTEKGKYVELRCDPISGHTALYWYRQSLGQGPEFLIYFQGTGAADDSGLPNDRFFAVRPEGSVSTLKIQRTERGDSAVYLCASSLTAWNSPLHFGNGTRLTVT.

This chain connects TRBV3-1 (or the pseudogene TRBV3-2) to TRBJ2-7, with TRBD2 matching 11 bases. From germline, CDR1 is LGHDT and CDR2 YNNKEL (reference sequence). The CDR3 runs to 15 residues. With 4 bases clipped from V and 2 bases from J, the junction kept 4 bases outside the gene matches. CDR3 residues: CASSRNSGGAYEQYF. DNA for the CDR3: TGTGCCAGCAGCCGTAATAGCGGGGGGGCCTACGAGCAGTACTTC.

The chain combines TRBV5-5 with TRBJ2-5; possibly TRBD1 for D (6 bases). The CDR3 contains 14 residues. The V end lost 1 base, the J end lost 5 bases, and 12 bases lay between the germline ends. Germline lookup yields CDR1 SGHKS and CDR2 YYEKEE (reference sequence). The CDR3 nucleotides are TGTGCCAGCAGCTTGACTCCAGGGGAGGAGACCCAGTACTTC. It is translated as CASSLTPGEETQYF.

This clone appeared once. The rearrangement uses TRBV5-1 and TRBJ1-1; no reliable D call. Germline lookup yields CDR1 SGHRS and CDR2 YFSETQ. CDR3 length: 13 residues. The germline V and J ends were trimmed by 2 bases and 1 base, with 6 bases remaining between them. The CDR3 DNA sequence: TGCGCCAGCAGCTTAGCGGGGAACACTGAAGCTTTCTTT. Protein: CASSLAGNTEAFF.

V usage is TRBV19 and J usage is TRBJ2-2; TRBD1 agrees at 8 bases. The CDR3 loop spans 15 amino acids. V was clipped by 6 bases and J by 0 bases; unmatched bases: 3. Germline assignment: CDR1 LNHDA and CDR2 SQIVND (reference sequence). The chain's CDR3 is CASRPTGANTGELFF. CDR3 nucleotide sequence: TGTGCCAGTAGACCGACAGGGGCGAACACCGGGGAGCTGTTTTTT.

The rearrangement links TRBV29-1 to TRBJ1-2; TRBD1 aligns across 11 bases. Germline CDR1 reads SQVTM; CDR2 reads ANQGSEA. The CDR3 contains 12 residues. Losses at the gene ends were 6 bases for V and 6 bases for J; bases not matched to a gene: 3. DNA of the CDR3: TGCAGCGTGGACAGGGGGCAAGATGGCTACACCTTC. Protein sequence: CSVDRGQDGYTF.

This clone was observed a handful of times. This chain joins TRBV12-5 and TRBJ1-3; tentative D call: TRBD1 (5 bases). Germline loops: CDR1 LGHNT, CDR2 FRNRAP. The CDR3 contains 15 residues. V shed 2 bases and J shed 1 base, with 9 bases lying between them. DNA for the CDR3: TGTGCTAGTGGTTTGCCCAGGGTGTCTGGAAACACCATATATTTT. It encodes CASGLPRVSGNTIYF.

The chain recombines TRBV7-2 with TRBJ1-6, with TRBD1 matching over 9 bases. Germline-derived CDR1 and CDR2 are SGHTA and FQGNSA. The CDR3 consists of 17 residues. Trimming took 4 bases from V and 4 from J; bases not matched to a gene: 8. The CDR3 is CASSSNTGGDYNSPLHF. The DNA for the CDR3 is TGTGCCAGCAGCTCGAATACAGGGGGCGATTATAATTCACCCCTCCACTTT.

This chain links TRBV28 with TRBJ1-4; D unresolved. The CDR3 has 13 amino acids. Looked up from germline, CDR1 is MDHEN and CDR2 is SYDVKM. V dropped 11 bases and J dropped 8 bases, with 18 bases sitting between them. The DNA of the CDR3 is TGTGCCGCCCAGACGGAGGACTTGGAAAAACTGTTTTTT. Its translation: CAAQTEDLEKLFF.

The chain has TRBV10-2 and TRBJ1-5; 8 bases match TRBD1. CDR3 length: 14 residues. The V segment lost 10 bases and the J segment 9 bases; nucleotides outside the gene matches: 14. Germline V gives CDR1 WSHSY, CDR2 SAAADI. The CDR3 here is CATKTGDAVRPQHF. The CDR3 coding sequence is TGCGCCACAAAGACAGGGGACGCCGTAAGGCCCCAGCATTTT.

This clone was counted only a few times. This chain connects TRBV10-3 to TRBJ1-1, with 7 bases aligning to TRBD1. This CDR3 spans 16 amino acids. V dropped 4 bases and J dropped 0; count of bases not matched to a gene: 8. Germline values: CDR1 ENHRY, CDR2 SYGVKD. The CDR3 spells CAISALLDRVNTEAFF. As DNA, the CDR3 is TGTGCCATCAGTGCCCTACTTGACAGGGTGAACACTGAAGCTTTCTTT.

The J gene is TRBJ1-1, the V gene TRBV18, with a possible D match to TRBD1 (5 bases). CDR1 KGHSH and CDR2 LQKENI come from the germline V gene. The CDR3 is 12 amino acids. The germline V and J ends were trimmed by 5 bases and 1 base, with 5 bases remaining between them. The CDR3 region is CASSRGNTEAFF. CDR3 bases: TGTGCCAGCTCAAGGGGGAACACTGAAGCTTTCTTT.

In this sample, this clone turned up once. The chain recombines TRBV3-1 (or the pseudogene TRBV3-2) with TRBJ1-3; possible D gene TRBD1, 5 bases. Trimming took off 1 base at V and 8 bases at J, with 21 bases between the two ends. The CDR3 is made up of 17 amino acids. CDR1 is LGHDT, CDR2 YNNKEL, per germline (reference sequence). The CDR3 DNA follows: TGTGCCAGCAGCCAAGCCCGGTGGGTAGGGGATAGTTACACCATATATTTT. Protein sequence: CASSQARWVGDSYTIYF.

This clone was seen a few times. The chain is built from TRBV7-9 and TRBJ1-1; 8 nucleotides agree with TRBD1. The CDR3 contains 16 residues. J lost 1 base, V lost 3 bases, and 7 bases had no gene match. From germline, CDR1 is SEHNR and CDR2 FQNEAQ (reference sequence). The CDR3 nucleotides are TGTGCCAGCAGCTTGTGGACAGGGCTACGGAACACTGAAGCTTTCTTT. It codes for CASSLWTGLRNTEAFF.

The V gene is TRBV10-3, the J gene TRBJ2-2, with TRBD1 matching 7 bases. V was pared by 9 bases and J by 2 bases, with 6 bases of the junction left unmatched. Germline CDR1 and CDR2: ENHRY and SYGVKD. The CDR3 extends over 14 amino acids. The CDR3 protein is CAIYDRDNTGELFF. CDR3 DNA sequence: TGTGCCATTTACGACAGGGACAACACCGGGGAGCTGTTTTTT.

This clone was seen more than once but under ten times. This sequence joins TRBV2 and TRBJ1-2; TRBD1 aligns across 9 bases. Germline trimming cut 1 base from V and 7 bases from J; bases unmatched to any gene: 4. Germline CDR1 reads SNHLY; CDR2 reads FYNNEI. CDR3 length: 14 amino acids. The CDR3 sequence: CASSEGDRVGGYTF. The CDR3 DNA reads TGTGCCAGCAGTGAAGGGGACAGGGTGGGTGGCTACACCTTC.

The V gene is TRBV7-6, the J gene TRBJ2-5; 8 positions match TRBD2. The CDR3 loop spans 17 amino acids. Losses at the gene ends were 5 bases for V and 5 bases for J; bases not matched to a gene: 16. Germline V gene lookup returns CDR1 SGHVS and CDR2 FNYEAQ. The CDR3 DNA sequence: TGTGCCAGCAGCGGCTGGGGTGGCAGCGGGGGTCCCGAGACCCAGTACTTC. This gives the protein CASSGWGGSGGPETQYF.

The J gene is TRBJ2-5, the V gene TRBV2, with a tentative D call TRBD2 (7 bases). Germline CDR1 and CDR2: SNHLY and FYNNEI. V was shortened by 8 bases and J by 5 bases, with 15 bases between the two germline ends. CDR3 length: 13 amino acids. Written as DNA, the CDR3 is TGTGCCAGCGCGAGGGGGGGGCCTGAGACCCAGTACTTC. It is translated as CASARGGPETQYF.

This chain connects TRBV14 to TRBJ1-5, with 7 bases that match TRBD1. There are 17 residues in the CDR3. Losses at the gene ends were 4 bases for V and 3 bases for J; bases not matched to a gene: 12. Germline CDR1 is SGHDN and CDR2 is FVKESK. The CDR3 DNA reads TGTGCCAGCAGCCGGGCTAACAGGGGCGGGGACAATCAGCCCCAGCATTTT. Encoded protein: CASSRANRGGDNQPQHF. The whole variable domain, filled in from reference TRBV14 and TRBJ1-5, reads EAGVTQFPSHSVIEKGQTVTLRCDPISGHDNLYWYRRVMGKEIKFLLHFVKESKQDESGMPNNRFLAERTGGTYSTLKVQPAELEDSGVYFCASSRANRGGDNQPQHFGDGTRLSIL.